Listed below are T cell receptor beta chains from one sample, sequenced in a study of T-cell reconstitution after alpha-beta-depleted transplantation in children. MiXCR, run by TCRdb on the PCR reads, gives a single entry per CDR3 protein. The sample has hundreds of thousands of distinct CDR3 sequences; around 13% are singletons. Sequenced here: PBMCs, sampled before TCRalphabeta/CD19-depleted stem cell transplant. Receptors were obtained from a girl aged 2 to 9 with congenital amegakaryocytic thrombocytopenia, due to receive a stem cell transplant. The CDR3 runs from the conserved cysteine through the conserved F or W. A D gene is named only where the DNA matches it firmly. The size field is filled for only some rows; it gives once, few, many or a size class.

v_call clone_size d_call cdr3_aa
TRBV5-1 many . CASSFGGLRTGANVLTF
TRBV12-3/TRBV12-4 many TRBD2 CASSQPSGRASNEQFF
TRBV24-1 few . CATSDLGGTDTQYF
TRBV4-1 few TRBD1 CASSQWQGDEQFF
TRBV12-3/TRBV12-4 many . CASSDRGLSGNTIYF
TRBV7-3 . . CASSLVGIPDTQYF
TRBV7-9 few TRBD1 CASTAAGTGGLGSYTF
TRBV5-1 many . CASSSDLRDTQYF
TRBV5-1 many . CASSFWDSGANVLTF
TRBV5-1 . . CASSLETGLSPLHF
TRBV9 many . CASSADGYEQYF
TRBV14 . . CASSHRPPGYNEQFF
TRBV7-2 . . CASSRRTVTGELFF
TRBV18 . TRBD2 CASTSGSGDEQFF
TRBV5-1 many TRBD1 CASSLVGAQGVYNEQFF
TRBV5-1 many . CASSLGGLRDNEQFF
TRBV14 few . CASSQVREGKRPPYNEQFF
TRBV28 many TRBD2 CASSFIGLARSTDTQYF
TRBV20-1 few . CSARDGQRPQHF
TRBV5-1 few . CASSLLTAETQYF
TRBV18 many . CASSQLPYEQYF
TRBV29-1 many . CSVLQGSNTGELFF
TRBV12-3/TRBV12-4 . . CASSNQPQNIQYF
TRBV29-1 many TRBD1 CSVGRGKGNTEAFF
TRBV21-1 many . CASSKEDGDHEKLFF
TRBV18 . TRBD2 CASSLAGGPASYNEQFF
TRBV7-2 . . CASSLDWGPRAFF
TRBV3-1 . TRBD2 CASSQVTGTSVVNEQFF